This is a list of T cell receptor beta chains from one sample in a study of OX40 agonist ivuxolimab in advanced cancers. Only in-frame clones appear in the TCRdb table, and some are missing; sequencing was by immunoSEQ multiplex PCR. The sample has 130,000 or so clones, approximately 90% seen once. Sequencing was performed on CD4+ or CD8+ T cells sorted from blood, taken in a trial of the OX40 agonist ivuxolimab. These receptors were collected from an adult with an advanced solid tumor such as melanoma, head and neck, liver or kidney cancer. Both conserved end residues are part of each CDR3. A D gene is named only where the DNA matches it firmly. Size values are once, few and many counts, or a class for expanded clones, and some rows have none.

>once|TRBV6-5|TRBJ1-1|TRBD1
TGTGCCAGCAGTTACTCTGGACAGGGGAACACTGAAGCTTTCTTT
CASSYSGQGNTEAFF
>few|TRBV19|TRBJ2-2|TRBD1
TGTGCCAGTATTCGGACAGGGTTCGGGGAGCTGTTTTTT
CASIRTGFGELFF
>-|TRBV11-3|TRBJ2-7|-
TGTGCCAGCAGCTCTAAATCGGGCAGGGCGGACGAGCAGTACTTC
CASSSKSGRADEQYF
>-|TRBV30|TRBJ2-1|TRBD2
TGTGCCTGGAGTCTTAGCGGGTACAATGAGCAGTTCTTC
CAWSLSGYNEQFF
>few|TRBV10-3|TRBJ1-5|-
TGTGCCATCAGTGAGGGGCCCAATCAGCCCCAGCATTTT
CAISEGPNQPQHF
>once|TRBV7-8|TRBJ2-7|-
TGTGCCAGCAGTGGGAATGACAGGCGACACCTTTCCTTC
CASSGNDRRHLSF
>-|TRBV7-9|TRBJ2-3|-
TGTGCCAGCAGGGCTGGGGGAGCCACAGATACGCAGTATTTT
CASRAGGATDTQYF
>-|TRBV7-3|TRBJ2-2|TRBD2
TGTGCCAGCAGCATCCCGGGACTACCCACCGGGGAGCTGTTTTTT
CASSIPGLPTGELFF
>-|TRBV15|TRBJ2-5|-
TGTGCCACCAGCAGAGATGGGGAGACCCAGTACTTC
CATSRDGETQYF
>-|TRBV20-1|TRBJ2-1|-
TGCAGTGCTTTAGCAACTACTGAGCAGTTCTTC
CSALATTEQFF
>-|TRBV18|TRBJ1-1|TRBD1
TGTGCCAGCTCACCGCGGGACAGGGGGCGAATGAACACTGAAGCTTTCTTT
CASSPRDRGRMNTEAFF
>-|TRBV18|TRBJ2-2|TRBD2
TGTGCCAGCTCACCACCGCGACTAGCAGAAGCCGGGGAGCTGTTTTTT
CASSPPRLAEAGELFF
>-|TRBV5-1|TRBJ2-3|-
TGCGCCAGCAGCGGGACAATCACAGATACGCAGTATTTT
CASSGTITDTQYF
>-|TRBV7-2|TRBJ1-4|-
TGTGCCAGCAGCGTCGGAGCGGTTAATGAAAAACTGTTTTTT
CASSVGAVNEKLFF
>-|TRBV6-5|TRBJ1-2|-
TGTGCCAGCCGGGGCGTCGGCTACACCTTC
CASRGVGYTF
>once|TRBV2|TRBJ1-1|TRBD1
TGTGCCAGTGAAGCACAGGGGTTAAACACTGAAGCTTTCTTT
CASEAQGLNTEAFF
>-|TRBV10-3|TRBJ1-1|-
TGTGCCATCAGTGAGTTCGTACAGAACACTGAAGCTTTCTTT
CAISEFVQNTEAFF
>-|TRBV5-1|TRBJ2-7|TRBD2
TGCGCCAGCAGGGCAGCGGGAGGGCCCGACGAGCAGTACTTC
CASRAAGGPDEQYF
>-|TRBV9|TRBJ2-5|-
TGTGCCAGCAGCCCCCCCGGTGGGGTGGAGACCCAGTACTTC
CASSPPGGVETQYF
>-|TRBV7-6|TRBJ2-7|TRBD2
TGTGCCAGCAGCTTAGAACTACCTTCTCGCGGGAGGTCCTACGAGCAGTACTTC
CASSLELPSRGRSYEQYF
>-|TRBV15|TRBJ2-3|-
TGTGTCTCAGAATCCGGTAGCACAGATACGCAGTATTTT
CVSESGSTDTQYF
>-|TRBV5-1|TRBJ2-5|TRBD2
TGCGCCAGCAGCTTGGAACGCACGTCTAGCGGGAGTTTGGCCCAGTACTTC
CASSLERTSSGSLAQYF
>-|TRBV28|TRBJ1-1|-
TGTGCCAGCAGTAATACGCTCCCGAACACTGAAGCTTTCTTT
CASSNTLPNTEAFF